This T cell receptor (beta chain) stems from a study of T cells after yellow fever vaccination. TCRdb redid the calling of the 5' RACE reads with MiXCR, one entry per CDR3 protein. The sample contains some 340,000 distinct CDR3 sequences, around 11% of which appear only once. Per the germline V gene, CDR1 is SNHLY and CDR2 is FYNNEI. The CDR3 spans 14 residues. Trimming removed 6 bases from V and 9 bases from J, with 18 bases in between. Sequenced here: CD4+ T cells sorted from PBMCs, sampled 45 days after the yellow fever booster vaccination. This sequence originates from a man in his late teens or twenties who received the YFV17D yellow fever vaccine. The chain couples TRBV2 to TRBJ2-1; D remains unclear. The CDR3 DNA sequence: TGTGCCAGCAGGGCTTCAGGTGGCACCGGTGAGCAGTTCTTC. Translation gives CASRASGGTGEQFF.